The 27 T cell receptor beta chains listed next were all sequenced from one sample in a study of a mutant IDH1 vaccine in newly diagnosed glioma. Time point: baseline, week 1 (first vaccination visit). This sample's treatment: pre-vaccination baseline after standard-of-care therapy. Assay used: immunoSEQ multiplex PCR; TCRdb lists only in-frame clones, some missing. Among 85,000 to 100,000 clones listed, around 77% were seen once. Sequencing was performed on PBMCs, taken from a glioma patient treated with radiotherapy, temozolomide or both. Receptor source: a middle-aged man with glioma.

The rearrangement links TRBV18 to TRBJ2-5; 10 nucleotides match TRBD2. Germline assignment: CDR1 KGHSH and CDR2 LQKENI. The CDR3 has 14 amino acids. V trimming: 3 bases; J trimming: 5 bases; junction bases outside the gene matches: 3. For the CDR3, the DNA is TGTGCCAGCTCACCCCTAGCGGGAGAGGAGACCCAGTACTTC. This gives the protein CASSPLAGEETQYF.

A single count supports this clone. The V call is TRBV27, the J call TRBJ2-5; maybe TRBD1 (6 bases). Germline CDR1 is MNHEY and CDR2 is SMNVEV (reference sequence). The CDR3 covers 14 residues. V gave up 4 bases and J gave up 2 bases, with 11 bases separating them. CDR3 in amino acids: CASSSAGAQETQYF. The CDR3 DNA sequence: TGTGCCAGCAGTTCTGCAGGGGCGCAAGAGACCCAGTACTTC.

V gene TRBV30 combines with J gene TRBJ1-2; the D gene is possibly TRBD1 (5 bases). Germline V gene data show CDR1 as GTSNPN and CDR2 as SVGIG (reference sequence). This CDR3 has 14 amino acids. Trimming removed 7 bases at V and 3 bases at J, with 18 bases between. CDR3 DNA sequence: TGTGCCTATACCACTCCGGGACGGCACTATGGCTACACCTTC. Its translation is CAYTTPGRHYGYTF.

The chain uses TRBV28 and TRBJ1-1; D remains ambiguous. Trimming left V 4 bases short and J 0 bases short, with 12 bases between. This CDR3 comprises 15 residues. The V gene's germline CDR1 is MDHEN and CDR2 SYDVKM. The CDR3 loop reads CASSSPQGLNTEAFF. CDR3 in DNA: TGTGCCAGCAGTTCCCCACAAGGACTGAACACTGAAGCTTTCTTT.

The CDR3 DNA reads TGTGCCAGTAGTATCGGGTCACAGGGGAACACTGAAGCTTTCTTT. Its protein is CASSIGSQGNTEAFF. This chain links TRBV19 with TRBJ1-1; D may be TRBD1 (6 bases). Trimming left V 3 bases short and J 1 base short, with 12 bases between. The CDR3 has 15 residues. Germline V gene lookup returns CDR1 LNHDA and CDR2 SQIVND (reference sequence).

The chain is built from TRBV7-3 and TRBJ2-1, with 13 bases aligning to TRBD2. Germline V gene lookup returns CDR1 SGHTA and CDR2 FQGTGA. The V segment lost 8 bases and the J segment 0 bases; nucleotides outside the gene matches: 1. The CDR3 runs 15 residues. In DNA form, the CDR3 reads TGTGCCAGCCGGACTAGCGGGAGCTCCTACAATGAGCAGTTCTTC. Encoded protein: CASRTSGSSYNEQFF.

The chain is built from TRBV7-9 and TRBJ2-7; the D is unclear. This CDR3 has 15 residues. CDR1 and CDR2 (germline): SEHNR, FQNEAQ (reference sequence). Between the trimmed V and J ends, which lost 5 bases and 3 bases, there was a span of 17 bases. The CDR3 here is CASSPNSGSYYEQYF. The CDR3 nucleotides are TGTGCCAGCAGCCCCAATTCAGGTTCGTACTACGAGCAGTACTTC.

A single count supports this clone. The rearrangement joins TRBV14 to TRBJ1-5; unclear D gene. The CDR3 length is 13 residues. Germline CDR1 SGHDN, CDR2 FVKESK. The ends were cut back, 4 bases at V and 4 bases at J, with 8 bases in the middle. The CDR3 loop reads CASSRARNQPQHF. The DNA of the CDR3 is TGTGCCAGCAGCCGGGCCCGTAATCAGCCCCAGCATTTT. Full variable domain (missing parts from reference TRBV14 and TRBJ1-5): EAGVTQFPSHSVIEKGQTVTLRCDPISGHDNLYWYRRVMGKEIKFLLHFVKESKQDESGMPNNRFLAERTGGTYSTLKVQPAELEDSGVYFCASSRARNQPQHFGDGTRLSIL.

V is TRBV9 and J is TRBJ2-1, with 7 positions matching TRBD2. CDR3 size: 17 residues. V lost 1 base and J lost 7; bases outside the gene matches: 14. Germline assignment: CDR1 SGDLS and CDR2 YYNGEE. CDR3 residues: CASSVTSGTLGLNEQFF. The DNA for the CDR3 is TGTGCCAGCAGCGTAACGAGCGGGACCTTAGGCCTTAATGAGCAGTTCTTC. Full variable domain (outside the CDR3, taken from reference TRBV9 and TRBJ2-1): DSGVTQTPKHLITATGQRVTLRCSPRSGDLSVYWYQQSLDQGLQFLIQYYNGEERAKGNILERFSAQQFPDLHSELNLSSLELGDSALYFCASSVTSGTLGLNEQFFGPGTRLTVL.

The genes are TRBV5-5 and TRBJ1-5; D is unresolved. V gave up 4 bases and J gave up 5 bases, with 7 bases separating them. Germline values: CDR1 SGHKS, CDR2 YYEKEE (reference sequence). The CDR3 loop spans 12 amino acids. The CDR3 here is CASSPHDQPQHF. CDR3 nucleotides: TGTGCCAGCAGCCCACACGATCAGCCCCAGCATTTT.

The genes are TRBV19 and TRBJ2-2, with 8 bases that match TRBD1. CDR3 size: 15 residues. V lost 3 bases and J lost 3; bases outside the gene matches: 3. Germline loops: CDR1 LNHDA, CDR2 SQIVND (reference sequence). The CDR3 region is CASSMDRVYTGELFF. In DNA form, the CDR3 reads TGTGCCAGTAGTATGGACAGGGTGTACACCGGGGAGCTGTTTTTT.

About this clone itself: Other DNA sequences of this sample code for an identical CDR3. The chain uses TRBV12-5 and TRBJ2-7; TRBD1 agrees at 10 bases. Germline CDR1 is LGHNT and CDR2 is FRNRAP. The junction had 6 bases not matched to a gene; V was cut back by 0 bases and J by 7 bases. The CDR3 is 15 residues long. In DNA, the CDR3 is TGTGCTAGTGGTTTGGTCGGGACAGGGGCAGGGGAGCAGTACTTC. It encodes CASGLVGTGAGEQYF.

The V call is TRBV15, the J call TRBJ2-7; the D call may be TRBD1 or TRBD2 (5 bases each). Germline CDR1 reads LNHNV; CDR2 reads YYDKDF (reference sequence). V was pared by 4 bases and J by 0 bases, with 13 bases between. The CDR3 is 15 amino acids. In DNA, the CDR3 is TGTGCCACCAGCAAACCCGGGACCTACTCCTACGAGCAGTACTTC. This translates into CATSKPGTYSYEQYF.

The chain carries TRBV7-9 and TRBJ1-4, with 8 bases identical to TRBD1. The V gene's germline CDR1 is SEHNR and CDR2 FQNEAQ (reference sequence). This CDR3 has 14 residues. J was trimmed by 7 bases and V by 5 bases; bases with no gene match: 6. The CDR3 loop reads CASSTGGGIEKLFF. DNA of the CDR3: TGTGCCAGCAGCACAGGGGGAGGAATTGAAAAACTGTTTTTT.

V usage is TRBV19 and J usage is TRBJ2-6; no clear D gene. The CDR3 totals 15 residues. The V end lost 5 bases, the J end lost 0 bases, and 8 bases lay between the germline ends. Germline lookup yields CDR1 LNHDA and CDR2 SQIVND (reference sequence). Here the CDR3 reads CASSELLSGANVLTF. CDR3 sequence (DNA): TGTGCCAGTAGTGAACTCCTCTCTGGGGCCAACGTCCTGACTTTC.

The chain employs TRBV13 and TRBJ2-7; 7 bases agree with TRBD2. Trimming took 4 bases from V and 5 from J; bases not matched to a gene: 11. Germline V gene sequence: CDR1 PRHDT, CDR2 FYEKMQ (reference sequence). This CDR3 region has 15 residues. CDR3 sequence: CASSSDPTSSHEQYF. The CDR3 nucleotides are TGTGCCAGCAGCTCCGATCCGACTAGCAGCCACGAGCAGTACTTC. The full variable domain, with the rest looked up from reference TRBV13 and TRBJ2-7, is AAGVIQSPRHLIKEKRETATLKCYPIPRHDTVYWYQQGPGQDPQFLISFYEKMQSDKGSIPDRFSAQQFSDYHSELNMSSLELGDSALYFCASSSDPTSSHEQYFGPGTRLTVT.

This chain joins TRBV7-8 and TRBJ2-2; D is unclear. Trimming stripped 3 bases from V and 4 bases from J, with 12 bases between. This CDR3 comprises 15 residues. Germline V CDR1 and CDR2: SGHVS, FQNEAQ. As DNA, the CDR3 is TGTGCCAGCAGCTTTCAAGGGTACGGCACCGGGGAGCTGTTTTTT. This sequence encodes CASSFQGYGTGELFF.

V is TRBV6-5 and J is TRBJ2-5; the match to TRBD2 covers 9 bases. There are 16 residues in the CDR3. Germline V CDR1 and CDR2: MNHEY, SVGAGI. V trimming: 2 bases; J trimming: 4 bases; junction bases outside the gene matches: 8. CDR3 residues: CASSYAGGSGRETQYF. The CDR3 region has the DNA TGTGCCAGCAGTTACGCGGGGGGTAGCGGGAGAGAGACCCAGTACTTC.

V and J are TRBV30 and TRBJ2-3, with a tentative D call TRBD2 (6 bases). The CDR3 covers 13 residues. The V gene lost 4 bases and the J gene lost 4 bases, with 12 bases spanning the gap. The germline V gene encodes CDR1 GTSNPN and CDR2 SVGIG (reference sequence). This CDR3 is CAWTSWGADTQYF. The CDR3 nucleotides read TGTGCCTGGACTAGTTGGGGGGCAGATACGCAGTATTTT.

The genes are TRBV28 and TRBJ2-7; D unresolved. This CDR3 is 13 amino acids long. Trimming pared 2 bases from V and 0 bases from J, leaving 5 bases between. Germline assignment: CDR1 MDHEN and CDR2 SYDVKM. CDR3 in amino acids: CASSLINSYEQYF. CDR3 in DNA: TGTGCCAGCAGTTTAATCAACTCCTACGAGCAGTACTTC.

This sequence joins TRBV7-9 and TRBJ1-2; a weak D match, TRBD1 (5 bases). CDR3 size: 15 residues. V lost 5 bases and J lost 4, with 17 bases in between. Germline V gives CDR1 SEHNR, CDR2 FQNEAQ (reference sequence). The CDR3 loop is CASSIGTAGPYGYTF. CDR3 in DNA: TGTGCCAGCAGCATAGGGACCGCGGGGCCCTATGGCTACACCTTC.

The chain is built from TRBV6-5 and TRBJ1-2; D gene ambiguous. CDR3 size: 13 residues. V shed 8 bases and J shed 4 bases, with 14 bases lying between them. Germline loops: CDR1 MNHEY, CDR2 SVGAGI. This CDR3 reads CASGEELTYGYTF. DNA for the CDR3: TGTGCCAGCGGTGAAGAATTAACCTATGGCTACACCTTC.

This clone was recorded a few times. The chain uses TRBV6-5 and TRBJ1-4, with a possible D match to TRBD1 (5 bases). The germline gives CDR1 MNHEY, CDR2 SVGAGI. CDR3 size: 14 residues. V lost 4 bases and J lost 2, with 8 bases in between. The CDR3 reads CASSWTLTNEKLFF. The DNA of the CDR3 is TGTGCCAGCAGTTGGACACTTACTAATGAAAAACTGTTTTTT.

This sequence joins TRBV2 and TRBJ2-1; D is possibly TRBD2 (6 bases). The V and J ends lost 3 bases and 3 bases respectively, with 12 bases between them. Germline loops: CDR1 SNHLY, CDR2 FYNNEI. CDR3 length equals 15 residues. The CDR3 nucleotides are TGTGCCAGCAGTGATGGGATTAGCGGCTACAATGAGCAGTTCTTC. Translation: CASSDGISGYNEQFF.

This chain links TRBV19 with TRBJ2-5; D unresolved. The length of the CDR3 is 12 residues. Trimming pared 5 bases from V and 1 base from J, leaving 5 bases between. The V gene's germline CDR1 is LNHDA and CDR2 SQIVND (reference sequence). The CDR3 is CASSALQETQYF. The CDR3 nucleotides read TGTGCCAGTAGTGCCCTCCAAGAGACCCAGTACTTC.

The CDR3 protein is CASTGTSGRVNEQFF. The CDR3 DNA reads TGTGCCAGTACTGGGACTAGCGGGAGGGTGAATGAGCAGTTCTTC. V gene TRBV19 combines with J gene TRBJ2-1; 16 bases fit TRBD2. The trim removed 7 bases at V and 7 bases at J, leaving 4 bases unmatched. The CDR3 runs to 15 residues. Germline V gene sequence: CDR1 LNHDA, CDR2 SQIVND (reference sequence).

The gene calls are TRBV12-5 and TRBJ2-5; TRBD1 might be the D (6 bases). CDR1 is LGHNT and CDR2 is FRNRAP in the germline V gene. The CDR3 totals 15 residues. With 3 bases removed from V and 0 bases from J, the gap between germline ends came to 11 bases. CDR3 residues: CASGFRQGNQETQYF. The CDR3, as DNA: TGTGCTAGTGGTTTTAGGCAGGGGAACCAAGAGACCCAGTACTTC. Full variable domain (outside the CDR3, taken from reference TRBV12-5 and TRBJ2-5): DARVTQTPRHKVTEMGQEVTMRCQPILGHNTVFWYRQTMMQGLELLAYFRNRAPLDDSGMPKDRFSAEMPDATLATLKIQPSEPRDSAVYFCASGFRQGNQETQYFGPGTRLLVL.